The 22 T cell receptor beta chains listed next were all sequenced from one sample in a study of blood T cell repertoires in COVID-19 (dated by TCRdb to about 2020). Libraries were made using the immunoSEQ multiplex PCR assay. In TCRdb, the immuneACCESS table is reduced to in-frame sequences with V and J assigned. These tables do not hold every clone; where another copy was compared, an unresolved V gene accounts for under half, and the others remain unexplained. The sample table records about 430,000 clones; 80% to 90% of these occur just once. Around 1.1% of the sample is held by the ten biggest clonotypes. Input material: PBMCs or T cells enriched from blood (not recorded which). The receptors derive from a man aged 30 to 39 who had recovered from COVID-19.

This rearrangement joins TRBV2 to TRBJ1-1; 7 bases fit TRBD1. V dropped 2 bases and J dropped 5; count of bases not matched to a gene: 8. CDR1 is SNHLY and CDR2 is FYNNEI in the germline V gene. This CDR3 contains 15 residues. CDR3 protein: CASSEQAGGRTEAFF. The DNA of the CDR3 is TGTGCCAGCAGTGAACAGGCAGGGGGGCGAACTGAAGCTTTCTTT.

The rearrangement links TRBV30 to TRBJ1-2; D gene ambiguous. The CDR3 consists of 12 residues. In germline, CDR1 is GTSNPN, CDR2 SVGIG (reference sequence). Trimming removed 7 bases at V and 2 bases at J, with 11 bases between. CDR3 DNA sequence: TGTGCCTACAGAAGTAGAAACTATGGCTACACCTTC. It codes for CAYRSRNYGYTF.

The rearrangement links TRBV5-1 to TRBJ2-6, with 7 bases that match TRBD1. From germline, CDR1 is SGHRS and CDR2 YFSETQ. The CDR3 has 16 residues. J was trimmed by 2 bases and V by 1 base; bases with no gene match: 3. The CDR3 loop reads CASSLRQGAGANVLTF. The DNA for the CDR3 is TGCGCCAGCAGCTTGCGTCAGGGGGCTGGGGCCAACGTCCTGACTTTC.

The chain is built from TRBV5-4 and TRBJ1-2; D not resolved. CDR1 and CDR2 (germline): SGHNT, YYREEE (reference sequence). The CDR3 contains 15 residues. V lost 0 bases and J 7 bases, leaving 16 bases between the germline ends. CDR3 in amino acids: CASSLEGRGGGGYTF. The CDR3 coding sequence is TGTGCCAGCAGCTTGGAGGGCCGGGGAGGCGGTGGCTACACCTTC.

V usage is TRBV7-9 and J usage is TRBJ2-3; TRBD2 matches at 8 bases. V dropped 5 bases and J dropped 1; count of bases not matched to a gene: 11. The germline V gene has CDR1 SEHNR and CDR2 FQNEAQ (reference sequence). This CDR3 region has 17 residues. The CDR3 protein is CASSRNIAGTRTDTQYF. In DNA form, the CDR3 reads TGTGCCAGCAGCCGGAACATAGCGGGAACGCGCACAGATACGCAGTATTTT. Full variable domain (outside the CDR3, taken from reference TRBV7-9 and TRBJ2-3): DTGVSQNPRHKITKRGQNVTFRCDPISEHNRLYWYRQTLGQGPEFLTYFQNEAQLEKSRLLSDRFSAERPKGSFSTLEIQRTEQGDSAMYLCASSRNIAGTRTDTQYFGPGTRLTVL.

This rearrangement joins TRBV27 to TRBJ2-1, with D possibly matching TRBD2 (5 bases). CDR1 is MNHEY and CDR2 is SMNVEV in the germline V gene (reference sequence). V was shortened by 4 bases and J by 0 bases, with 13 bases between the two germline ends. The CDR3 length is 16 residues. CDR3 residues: CASSSVSESSYNEQFF. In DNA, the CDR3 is TGTGCCAGCAGTTCCGTTAGCGAAAGCTCCTACAATGAGCAGTTCTTC.

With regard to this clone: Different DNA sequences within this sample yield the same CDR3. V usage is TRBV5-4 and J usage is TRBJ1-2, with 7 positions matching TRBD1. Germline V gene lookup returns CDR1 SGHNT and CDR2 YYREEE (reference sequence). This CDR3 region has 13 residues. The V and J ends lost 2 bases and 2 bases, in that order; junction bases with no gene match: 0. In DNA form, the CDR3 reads TGTGCCAGCAGCTTACAGGGGAACTATGGCTACACCTTC. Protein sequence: CASSLQGNYGYTF.

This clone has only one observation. In nucleotides, the CDR3 is TGTGCCAGCAGTTTCGGGACTAGCGGGGGGGGAGAGCAGTTCTTC. Encoded protein: CASSFGTSGGGEQFF. The chain combines TRBV28 with TRBJ2-1; 16 bases agree with TRBD2. Looked up from germline, CDR1 is MDHEN and CDR2 is SYDVKM. The V and J ends lost 3 bases and 10 bases, in that order; junction bases with no gene match: 3. The CDR3 covers 15 residues.

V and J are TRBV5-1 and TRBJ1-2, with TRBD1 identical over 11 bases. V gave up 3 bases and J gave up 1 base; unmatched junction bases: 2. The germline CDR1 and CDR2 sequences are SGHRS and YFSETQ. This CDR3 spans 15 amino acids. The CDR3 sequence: CASSWGQGVNYGYTF. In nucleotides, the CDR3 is TGCGCCAGCAGCTGGGGACAGGGGGTTAACTATGGCTACACCTTC.

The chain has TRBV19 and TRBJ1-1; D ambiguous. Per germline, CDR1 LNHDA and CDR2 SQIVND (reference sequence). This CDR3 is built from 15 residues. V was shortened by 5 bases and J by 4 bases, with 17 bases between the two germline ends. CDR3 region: CASSLDSRVGTEAFF. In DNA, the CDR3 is TGTGCCAGTAGTCTCGACTCGCGAGTCGGCACTGAAGCTTTCTTT.

CDR3 coding DNA: TGTGCCACCAGTGAGACTAGCGGGTCCCCCCGAGGGACCGGGGAGCTGTTTTTT. It codes for CATSETSGSPRGTGELFF. V gene TRBV24-1 combines with J gene TRBJ2-2; 10 nucleotides line up with TRBD2. The CDR3 loop spans 18 amino acids. The J segment lost 5 bases and the V segment lost 4 bases, leaving 12 bases of the junction unmatched. Germline CDR1 and CDR2: KGHDR and SFDVKD.

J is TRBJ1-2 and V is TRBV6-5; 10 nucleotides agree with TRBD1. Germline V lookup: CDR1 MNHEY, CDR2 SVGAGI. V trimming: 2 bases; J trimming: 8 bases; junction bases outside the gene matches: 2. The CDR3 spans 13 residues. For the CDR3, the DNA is TGTGCCAGCAGTTACGTGGACAGGGGGGGCTACACCTTC. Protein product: CASSYVDRGGYTF.

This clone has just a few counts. The CDR3 loop reads CSASHSGSINEQYF. CDR3 sequence (DNA): TGCAGTGCTAGTCACAGCGGGAGTATCAACGAGCAGTACTTC. The J gene is TRBJ2-7, the V gene TRBV20-1, with TRBD2 identical over 8 bases. The CDR3 is 14 amino acids. J was trimmed by 5 bases and V by 3 bases; bases with no gene match: 9. From germline, CDR1 is DFQATT and CDR2 SNEGSKA (reference sequence).

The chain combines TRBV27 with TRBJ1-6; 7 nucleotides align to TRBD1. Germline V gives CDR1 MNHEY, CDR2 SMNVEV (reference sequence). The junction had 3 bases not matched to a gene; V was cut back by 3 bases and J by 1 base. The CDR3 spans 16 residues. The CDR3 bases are TGTGCCAGCAGTTTGCTGGGACAGTCCTATAATTCACCCCTCCACTTT. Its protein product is CASSLLGQSYNSPLHF.

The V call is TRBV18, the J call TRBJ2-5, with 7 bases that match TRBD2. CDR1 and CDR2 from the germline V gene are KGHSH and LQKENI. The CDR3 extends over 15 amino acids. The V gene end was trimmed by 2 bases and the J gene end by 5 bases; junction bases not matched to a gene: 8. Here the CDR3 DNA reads TGTGCCAGCTCACCATGGAAGAGGACTAGGGAGACCCAGTACTTC. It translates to CASSPWKRTRETQYF.

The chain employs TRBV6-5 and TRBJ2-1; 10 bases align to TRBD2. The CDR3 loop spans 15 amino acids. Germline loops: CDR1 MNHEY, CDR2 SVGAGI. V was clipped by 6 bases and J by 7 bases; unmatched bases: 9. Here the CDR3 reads CASSIIAGGENEQFF. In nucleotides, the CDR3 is TGTGCCAGCAGCATTATAGCGGGAGGCGAAAATGAGCAGTTCTTC.

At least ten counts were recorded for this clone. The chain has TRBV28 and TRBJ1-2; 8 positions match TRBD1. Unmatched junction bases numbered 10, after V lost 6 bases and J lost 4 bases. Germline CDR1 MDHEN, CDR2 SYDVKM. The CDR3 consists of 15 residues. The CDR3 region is CASRLGQGDVYGYTF. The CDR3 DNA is TGTGCCAGCAGACTTGGACAGGGTGATGTCTATGGCTACACCTTC.

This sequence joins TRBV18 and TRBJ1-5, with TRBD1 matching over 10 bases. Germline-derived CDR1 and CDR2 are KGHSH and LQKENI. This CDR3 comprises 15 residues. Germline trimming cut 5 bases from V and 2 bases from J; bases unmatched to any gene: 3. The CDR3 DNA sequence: TGTGCCAGCTCAATGGGGACAGGGGGCAATCAGCCCCAGCATTTT. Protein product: CASSMGTGGNQPQHF.

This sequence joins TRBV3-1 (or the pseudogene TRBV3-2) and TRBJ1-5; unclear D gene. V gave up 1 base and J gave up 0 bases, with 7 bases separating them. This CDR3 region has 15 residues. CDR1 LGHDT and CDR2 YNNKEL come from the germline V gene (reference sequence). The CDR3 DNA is TGTGCCAGCAGCCAAGGCGTTAATAGCAATCAGCCCCAGCATTTT. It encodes CASSQGVNSNQPQHF.

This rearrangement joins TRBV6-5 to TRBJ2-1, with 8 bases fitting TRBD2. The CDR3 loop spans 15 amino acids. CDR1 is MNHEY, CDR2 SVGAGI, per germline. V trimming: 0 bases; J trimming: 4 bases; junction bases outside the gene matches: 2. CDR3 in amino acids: CASSYSGLGYNEQFF. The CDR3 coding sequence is TGTGCCAGCAGTTACTCGGGACTAGGGTACAATGAGCAGTTCTTC.

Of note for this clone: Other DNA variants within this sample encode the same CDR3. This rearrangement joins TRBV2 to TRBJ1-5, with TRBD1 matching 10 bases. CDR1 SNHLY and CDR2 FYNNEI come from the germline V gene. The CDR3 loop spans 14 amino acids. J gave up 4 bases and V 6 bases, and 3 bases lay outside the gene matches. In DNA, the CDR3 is TGTGCCAGCAGCCCGGGACAGGGGAATCAGCCCCAGCATTTT. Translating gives CASSPGQGNQPQHF.

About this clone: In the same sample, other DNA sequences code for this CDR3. This CDR3 reads CATSREGAGDEKLFF. CDR3 coding DNA: TGTGCCACCAGCAGAGAGGGGGCTGGGGATGAAAAACTGTTTTTT. The rearrangement uses TRBV15 and TRBJ1-4; weak D call: TRBD1 (6 bases). Germline V CDR1 and CDR2: LNHNV, YYDKDF (reference sequence). Trimming removed 0 bases from V and 6 bases from J, with 11 bases in between. This CDR3 region has 15 residues.